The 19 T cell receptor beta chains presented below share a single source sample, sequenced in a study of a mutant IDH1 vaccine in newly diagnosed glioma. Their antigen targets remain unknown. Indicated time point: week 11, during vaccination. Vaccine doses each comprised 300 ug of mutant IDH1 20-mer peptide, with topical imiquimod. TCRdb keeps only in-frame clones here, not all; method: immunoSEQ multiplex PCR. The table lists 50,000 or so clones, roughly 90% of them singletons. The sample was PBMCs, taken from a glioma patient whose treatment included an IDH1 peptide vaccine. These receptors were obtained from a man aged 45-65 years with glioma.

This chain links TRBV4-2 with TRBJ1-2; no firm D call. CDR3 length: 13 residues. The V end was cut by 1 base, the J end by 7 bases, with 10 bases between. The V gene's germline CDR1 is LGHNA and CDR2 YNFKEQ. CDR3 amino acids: CASSQGGDGGYTF. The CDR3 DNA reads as TGTGCCAGCAGCCAAGGCGGGGATGGTGGCTACACCTTC.

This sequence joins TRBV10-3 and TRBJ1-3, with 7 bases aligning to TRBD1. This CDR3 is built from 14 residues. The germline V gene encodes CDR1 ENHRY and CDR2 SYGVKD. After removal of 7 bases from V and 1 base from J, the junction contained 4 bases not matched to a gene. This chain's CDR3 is CAIKEQGSGNTIYF. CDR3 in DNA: TGTGCCATCAAGGAACAGGGGTCTGGAAACACCATATATTTT.

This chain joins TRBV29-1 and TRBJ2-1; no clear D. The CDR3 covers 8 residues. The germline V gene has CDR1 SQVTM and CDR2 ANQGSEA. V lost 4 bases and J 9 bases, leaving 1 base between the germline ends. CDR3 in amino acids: CSVAEQFF. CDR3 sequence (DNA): TGCAGCGTTGCTGAGCAGTTCTTC.

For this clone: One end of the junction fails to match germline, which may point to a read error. CDR3 DNA sequence: TGTGCCAGCAGTAGCACCGACAGTGTGTACTTC. The encoded protein is CASSSTDSVYF. The chain employs TRBV28 and TRBJ1-4; possible D gene TRBD1, 5 bases. The germline CDR1 and CDR2 sequences are MDHEN and SYDVKM. This CDR3 spans 11 amino acids.

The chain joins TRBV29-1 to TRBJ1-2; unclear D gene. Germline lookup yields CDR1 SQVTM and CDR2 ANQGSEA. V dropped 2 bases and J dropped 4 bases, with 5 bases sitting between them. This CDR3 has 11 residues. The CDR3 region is CSVESGYGYTF. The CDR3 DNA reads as TGCAGCGTTGAATCTGGCTATGGCTACACCTTC.

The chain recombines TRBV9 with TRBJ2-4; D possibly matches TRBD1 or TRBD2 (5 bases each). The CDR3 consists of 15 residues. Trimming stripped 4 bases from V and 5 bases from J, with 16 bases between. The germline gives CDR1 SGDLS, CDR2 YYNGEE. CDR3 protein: CASSSGGDSQNIQYF. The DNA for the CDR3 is TGTGCCAGCAGCAGTGGAGGAGACAGCCAAAACATTCAGTACTTC.

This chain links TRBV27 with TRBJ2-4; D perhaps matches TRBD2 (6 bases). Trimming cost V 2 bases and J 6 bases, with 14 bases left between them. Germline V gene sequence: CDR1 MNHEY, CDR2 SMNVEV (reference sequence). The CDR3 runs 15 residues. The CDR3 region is CASSLGGSEGNIQYF. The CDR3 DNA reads TGTGCCAGCAGTTTAGGAGGGTCAGAGGGAAACATTCAGTACTTC.

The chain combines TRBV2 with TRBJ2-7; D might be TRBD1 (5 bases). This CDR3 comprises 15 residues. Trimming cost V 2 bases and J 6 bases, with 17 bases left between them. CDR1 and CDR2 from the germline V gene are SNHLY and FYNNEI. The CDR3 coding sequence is TGTGCCAGCAGTGAAACGGGCGTGGGGCAGGGCGAGCAGTACTTC. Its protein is CASSETGVGQGEQYF.

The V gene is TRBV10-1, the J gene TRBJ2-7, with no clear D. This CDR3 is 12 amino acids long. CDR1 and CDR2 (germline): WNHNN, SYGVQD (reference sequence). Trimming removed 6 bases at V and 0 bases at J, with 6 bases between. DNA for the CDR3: TGCGCCAGCAGCCAAAGCTCCTACGAGCAGTACTTC. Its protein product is CASSQSSYEQYF.

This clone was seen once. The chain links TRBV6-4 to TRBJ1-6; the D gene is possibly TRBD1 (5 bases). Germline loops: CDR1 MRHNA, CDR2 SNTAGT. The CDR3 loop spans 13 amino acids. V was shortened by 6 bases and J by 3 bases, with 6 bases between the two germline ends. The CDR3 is CASSQGYNSPLHF. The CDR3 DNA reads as TGTGCCAGCAGCCAGGGCTATAATTCACCCCTCCACTTT.

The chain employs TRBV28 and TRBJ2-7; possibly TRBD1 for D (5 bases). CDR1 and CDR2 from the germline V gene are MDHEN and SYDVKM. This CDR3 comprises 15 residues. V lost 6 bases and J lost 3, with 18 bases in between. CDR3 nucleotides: TGTGCCAGCAGGAACACCCCTGGGGCAATCTACGAGCAGTACTTC. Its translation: CASRNTPGAIYEQYF.

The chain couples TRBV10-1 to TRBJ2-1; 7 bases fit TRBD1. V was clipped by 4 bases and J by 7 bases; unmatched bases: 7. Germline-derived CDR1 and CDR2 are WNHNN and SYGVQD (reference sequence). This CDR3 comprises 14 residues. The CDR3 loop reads CASSGTGRRNEQFF. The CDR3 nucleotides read TGCGCCAGCAGTGGGACAGGTCGAAGGAATGAGCAGTTCTTC.

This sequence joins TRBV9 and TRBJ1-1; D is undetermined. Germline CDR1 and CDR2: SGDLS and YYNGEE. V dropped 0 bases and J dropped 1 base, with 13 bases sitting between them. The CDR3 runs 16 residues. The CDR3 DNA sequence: TGTGCCAGCAGCGTAGTTCCGTTGGGCGGGAACACTGAAGCTTTCTTT. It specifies CASSVVPLGGNTEAFF.

In nucleotides, the CDR3 is TGCGCCAGCAGCCCCCTATCTAGCGGTGCAACCGACAATGAGCAGTTCTTC. It yields the protein CASSPLSSGATDNEQFF. The chain has TRBV5-1 and TRBJ2-1; 7 nucleotides line up with TRBD2. This CDR3 is 17 amino acids long. V trimming: 4 bases; J trimming: 5 bases; junction bases outside the gene matches: 15. Germline values: CDR1 SGHRS, CDR2 YFSETQ.

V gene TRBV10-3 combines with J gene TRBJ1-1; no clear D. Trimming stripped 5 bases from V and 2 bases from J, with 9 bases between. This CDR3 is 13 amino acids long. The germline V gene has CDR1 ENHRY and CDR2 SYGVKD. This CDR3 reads CAISLGINTEAFF. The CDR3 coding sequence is TGTGCCATCAGTCTAGGGATAAACACTGAAGCTTTCTTT.

The CDR3 sequence is CASSFTRTGGHGDTQYF. In DNA, the CDR3 is TGTGCCAGCAGCTTTACTAGGACAGGGGGCCATGGAGATACGCAGTATTTT. The J gene is TRBJ2-3, the V gene TRBV5-4; 11 bases agree with TRBD1. The germline CDR1 and CDR2 sequences are SGHNT and YYREEE (reference sequence). V dropped 2 bases and J dropped 5; count of bases not matched to a gene: 10. This CDR3 has 17 amino acids.

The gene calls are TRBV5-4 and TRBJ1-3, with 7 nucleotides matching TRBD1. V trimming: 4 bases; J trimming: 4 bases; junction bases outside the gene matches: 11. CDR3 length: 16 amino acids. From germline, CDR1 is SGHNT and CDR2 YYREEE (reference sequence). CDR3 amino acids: CASSKGQQGMGNTIYF. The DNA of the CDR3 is TGTGCCAGCAGCAAAGGACAACAGGGGATGGGAAACACCATATATTTT. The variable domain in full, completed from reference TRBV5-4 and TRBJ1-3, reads ETGVTQSPTHLIKTRGQQVTLRCSSQSGHNTVSWYQQALGQGPQFIFQYYREEENGRGNFPPRFSGLQFPNYSSELNVNALELDDSALYLCASSKGQQGMGNTIYFGEGSWLTVV.

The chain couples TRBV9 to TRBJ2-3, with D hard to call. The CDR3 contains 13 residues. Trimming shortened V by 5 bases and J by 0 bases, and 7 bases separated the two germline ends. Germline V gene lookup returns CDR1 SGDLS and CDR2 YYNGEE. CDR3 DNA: TGTGCCAGCAGGGAGCGAAGCACAGATACGCAGTATTTT. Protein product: CASRERSTDTQYF.

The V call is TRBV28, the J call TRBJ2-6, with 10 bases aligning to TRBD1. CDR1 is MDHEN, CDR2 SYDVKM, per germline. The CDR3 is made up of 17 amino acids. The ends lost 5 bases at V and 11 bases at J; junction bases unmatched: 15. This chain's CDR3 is CASSPSTGGSPVDVLTF. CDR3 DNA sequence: TGTGCCAGCAGTCCCTCGACAGGGGGCAGCCCTGTCGACGTCCTGACTTTC.